What follows are 26 T cell receptor beta chains derived from one specimen sequenced in a study of T-cell memory formation after mild COVID-19. TCRdb re-called the 5' RACE reads with MiXCR, one entry per CDR3 protein. The sample holds more than 250,000 distinct CDR3 sequences, about 16% seen once. Sequencing was carried out using PBMCs or a T cell subset sorted from them (not recorded which). Every receptor here comes from a man younger than 30 who had mild COVID-19 (a few samples of this study predate the infection). Cell type and time point are not known.

J is TRBJ1-6 and V is TRBV30, with 7 bases matching TRBD1. Germline V CDR1 and CDR2: GTSNPN, SVGIG (reference sequence). V lost 2 bases to trimming and J lost 7 bases; unmatched junction nucleotides: 2. The CDR3 has 13 residues. CDR3 sequence reads: CAWSPGGNSPLHF. In nucleotides, the CDR3 is TGTGCCTGGAGTCCAGGGGGGAATTCACCCCTCCACTTT.

The rearrangement links TRBV5-1 to TRBJ1-1; D is ambiguous. The germline gives CDR1 SGHRS, CDR2 YFSETQ. Deletions cut 0 bases from V and 1 base from J, with 10 bases between. This CDR3 spans 15 amino acids. The CDR3 DNA sequence: TGCGCCAGCAGCTTGGCCCCGACCGGGAACACTGAAGCTTTCTTT. Amino acid sequence: CASSLAPTGNTEAFF.

The rearrangement uses TRBV29-1 and TRBJ2-4, with D perhaps TRBD1 (6 bases). CDR3 size: 14 residues. Germline CDR1 reads SQVTM; CDR2 reads ANQGSEA. The V end lost 3 bases, the J end lost 7 bases, and 16 bases lay between the germline ends. CDR3 protein: CSVELGASGNIQYF. The DNA of the CDR3 is TGCAGCGTTGAGTTGGGGGCATCTGGGAACATTCAGTACTTC.

The chain joins TRBV11-2 to TRBJ2-7; TRBD1 matches at 7 bases. This CDR3 region has 16 residues. Looked up from germline, CDR1 is SGHAT and CDR2 is FQNNGV. V was pared by 1 base and J by 6 bases, with 12 bases of the junction left unmatched. This CDR3 is CASSLASTGLLGEQYF. CDR3 sequence (DNA): TGTGCCAGCAGCTTAGCTTCGACAGGGCTGCTGGGCGAGCAGTACTTC.

J is TRBJ1-2 and V is TRBV30; 8 bases line up with TRBD1. The CDR3 spans 12 residues. Germline V gene lookup returns CDR1 GTSNPN and CDR2 SVGIG (reference sequence). V dropped 6 bases and J dropped 4; count of bases not matched to a gene: 4. As DNA, the CDR3 is TGTGCCTGCCGGACAGGGATCTATGGCTACACCTTC. It translates to CACRTGIYGYTF. Variable domain in full (rest from reference TRBV30 and TRBJ1-2): SQTIHQWPATLVQPVGSPLSLECTVEGTSNPNLYWYRQAAGRGLQLLFYSVGIGQISSEVPQNLSASRPQDRQFILSSKKLLLSDSGFYLCACRTGIYGYTFGSGTRLTVV.

The rearrangement links TRBV29-1 to TRBJ2-5; D not resolved. This CDR3 spans 12 amino acids. V lost 4 bases, J lost 5 bases, and 11 bases lay in between. The germline CDR1 and CDR2 sequences are SQVTM and ANQGSEA. The CDR3 protein is CSVAGTLETQYF. The CDR3 region has the DNA TGCAGCGTTGCAGGTACCTTGGAGACCCAGTACTTC.

This clonotype was found a few times. The chain recombines TRBV20-1 with TRBJ2-7; the match to TRBD2 covers 9 bases. Losses at the gene ends were 0 bases for V and 0 bases for J; bases not matched to a gene: 6. CDR3 size: 16 residues. Germline V lookup: CDR1 DFQATT, CDR2 SNEGSKA (reference sequence). The CDR3 is CSARDRSSGDSYEQYF. The CDR3 nucleotides read TGCAGTGCTAGAGATCGCTCTAGCGGGGACTCCTACGAGCAGTACTTC.

The chain carries TRBV12-5 and TRBJ2-1; D is undetermined. The CDR3 is 13 amino acids. Looked up from germline, CDR1 is LGHNT and CDR2 is FRNRAP. The V end lost 7 bases, the J end lost 8 bases, and 15 bases lay between the germline ends. CDR3 protein: CASAHTLGDEQFF. CDR3 nucleotide sequence: TGTGCTAGTGCCCACACCCTCGGAGATGAGCAGTTCTTC.

There are many counts of this clonotype. V and J are TRBV7-2 and TRBJ2-2; D tentatively reads TRBD1 or TRBD2 (5 bases each). V was clipped by 6 bases and J by 1 base, with 18 bases between them. CDR1 and CDR2 (germline): SGHTA, FQGNSA. The CDR3 has 17 residues. As DNA, the CDR3 is TGTGCCAGCAGGTCGTTTGGGACGGATCTGAACACCGGGGAGCTGTTTTTT. This gives the protein CASRSFGTDLNTGELFF.

This clonotype showed up just a few times. The gene calls are TRBV3-1 and TRBJ2-5, with D maybe TRBD1 (8 bases). The V end lost 5 bases, the J end lost 4 bases, and 14 bases lay between the germline ends. From germline, CDR1 is LGHDT and CDR2 YNNKEL (reference sequence). CDR3 length equals 14 residues. The CDR3 sequence is CASSDTGGGETQYF. In DNA, the CDR3 is TGTGCCAGCAGCGACACAGGGGGGGGAGAGACCCAGTACTTC.

This chain joins TRBV29-1 and TRBJ2-3, with D perhaps matching TRBD1 (6 bases). V was clipped by 2 bases and J by 1 base, with 13 bases between them. Germline V lookup: CDR1 SQVTM, CDR2 ANQGSEA. The CDR3 consists of 15 residues. The CDR3 DNA reads as TGCAGCGTTGAACAGGGGTCCCAAGGCACAGATACGCAGTATTTT. Translation gives CSVEQGSQGTDTQYF.

The chain uses TRBV6-2 or TRBV6-3 and TRBJ1-5; 8 positions agree with TRBD1. CDR1 and CDR2 from the germline V gene are MNHEY and SVGEGT. CDR3 length: 16 amino acids. V lost 7 bases and J lost 2; bases outside the gene matches: 10. The CDR3 sequence: CASTDPGTGGNQPQHF. The CDR3 DNA sequence: TGTGCCAGCACCGACCCGGGGACAGGAGGCAATCAGCCCCAGCATTTT.

This clonotype was recorded a few times. Sequence at one end of the junction differs from germline and may be a read error. The chain couples TRBV6-2 or TRBV6-3 to TRBJ2-7; the match to TRBD2 covers 8 bases. The length of the CDR3 is 12 residues. Germline V gene sequence: CDR1 MNHEY, CDR2 SVGEGT. CDR3 loop: CASSYGLTSADF. The CDR3 DNA sequence: TGTGCCAGCAGTTACGGCCTGACTAGCGCGGACTTC.

This clonotype was recorded a few times. The chain's CDR3 is CASSQVGLAGDTQYF. As DNA, the CDR3 is TGCGCCAGCAGCCAAGTCGGCCTAGCGGGGGATACGCAGTATTTT. V usage is TRBV4-1 and J usage is TRBJ2-3; 9 nucleotides match TRBD2. The CDR3 runs to 15 residues. Germline CDR1 and CDR2: MGHRA and YSYEKL. The V gene end was trimmed by 1 base and the J gene end by 6 bases; junction bases not matched to a gene: 5.

The V gene is TRBV24-1, the J gene TRBJ1-1, with unresolved D. Trimming shortened V by 3 bases and J by 3 bases, and 7 bases separated the two germline ends. The V gene's germline CDR1 is KGHDR and CDR2 SFDVKD. The CDR3 runs to 13 residues. The CDR3 DNA reads as TGTGCCACCAGTGATCTAAGGGACACTGAAGCTTTCTTT. Protein: CATSDLRDTEAFF.

There are a few counts of this clonotype. The chain recombines TRBV6-2 or TRBV6-3 with TRBJ1-5, with D uncertain. Germline V gene data show CDR1 as MNHEY and CDR2 as SVGEGT. The CDR3 runs 12 residues. The V gene lost 4 bases and the J gene lost 7 bases, with 8 bases spanning the gap. CDR3 bases: TGTGCCAGCAGTTTCCGGGAGCAGCCCCAGCATTTT. Its translation is CASSFREQPQHF.

This clonotype has only a few counts. The chain is built from TRBV4-3 and TRBJ1-2; D is uncertain. The germline V and J ends were trimmed by 0 bases and 8 bases, with 16 bases remaining between them. CDR3 length equals 15 residues. CDR1 is LGHNA and CDR2 is YSLEER in the germline V gene. CDR3 DNA sequence: TGCGCCAGCAGCCAAGATAAAGCCCGGCACGGGGGCTACACCTTC. This codes for CASSQDKARHGGYTF.

This clonotype was found a few times. The chain couples TRBV28 to TRBJ2-3, with D unresolved. There are 17 residues in the CDR3. Germline assignment: CDR1 MDHEN and CDR2 SYDVKM. Trimming took 4 bases from V and 1 from J, leaving 18 bases between them. The CDR3 loop reads CASSSPVVGDGTDTQYF. The CDR3 nucleotides read TGTGCCAGCAGTTCTCCGGTGGTAGGAGACGGCACAGATACGCAGTATTTT.

This rearrangement joins TRBV9 to TRBJ2-6, with D perhaps matching TRBD2 (5 bases). V lost 3 bases and J lost 0, with 16 bases in between. CDR1 and CDR2 (germline): SGDLS, YYNGEE. CDR3 length: 18 residues. The CDR3 loop is CASSARTVISSGANVLTF. CDR3 nucleotide sequence: TGTGCCAGCAGCGCCCGGACTGTAATAAGCTCTGGGGCCAACGTCCTGACTTTC.

This clonotype was observed a handful of times. This chain joins TRBV5-6 and TRBJ1-2, with D perhaps TRBD1 (5 bases). The CDR3 has 15 amino acids. Trimming took off 4 bases at V and 2 bases at J, with 15 bases between the two ends. The germline V gene encodes CDR1 SGHDT and CDR2 YYEEEE. In DNA, the CDR3 is TGTGCCAGCAGCCGGGTCCAATGGGGGAACTATGGCTACACCTTC. The encoded protein is CASSRVQWGNYGYTF.

This clonotype was counted between two and nine times. V is TRBV2 and J is TRBJ2-2, with 7 bases identical to TRBD1. The germline V gene has CDR1 SNHLY and CDR2 FYNNEI. The CDR3 is made up of 16 amino acids. V was clipped by 7 bases and J by 1 base; unmatched bases: 9. CDR3 residues: CASTRADRRNTGELFF. The DNA of the CDR3 is TGTGCCAGCACCCGAGCGGACAGGAGGAACACCGGGGAGCTGTTTTTT.

In its sample, this clonotype was seen many times. The chain combines TRBV4-3 with TRBJ2-7; D perhaps matches TRBD1 (5 bases). With 0 bases removed from V and 3 bases from J, the gap between germline ends came to 18 bases. Germline CDR1 is LGHNA and CDR2 is YSLEER. CDR3 length: 17 amino acids. CDR3 amino acids: CASSQETGAAQGYEQYF. In DNA form, the CDR3 reads TGCGCCAGCAGCCAAGAAACTGGGGCGGCCCAGGGCTACGAGCAGTACTTC.

This clonotype was seen only a few times. The gene calls are TRBV4-1 and TRBJ2-2; D ambiguous. CDR1 and CDR2 from the germline V gene are MGHRA and YSYEKL. CDR3 length: 15 residues. V lost 0 bases to trimming and J lost 6 bases, with 11 bases between them. In DNA, the CDR3 is TGCGCCAGCAGCCAAGAACCCCCCGGGTCCGGGGAGCTGTTTTTT. This gives the protein CASSQEPPGSGELFF.

This clonotype was counted ten times or more. The chain recombines TRBV20-1 with TRBJ1-6; 10 bases agree with TRBD1. Trimming cost V 3 bases and J 7 bases; bases outside gene matches: 6. This CDR3 contains 15 residues. CDR1 is DFQATT, CDR2 SNEGSKA, per germline (reference sequence). The chain's CDR3 is CSARTGGSGNSPLHF. In DNA, the CDR3 is TGCAGTGCTAGGACAGGGGGCAGCGGGAATTCACCCCTCCACTTT.

The V gene is TRBV12-3 or TRBV12-4, the J gene TRBJ2-2; D remains unclear. Trimming removed 3 bases at V and 6 bases at J, with 8 bases between. The CDR3 has 13 residues. The CDR3 protein is CASSLNRPGELFF. The CDR3 coding sequence is TGTGCCAGCAGTTTGAATAGGCCCGGGGAGCTGTTTTTT.

This clonotype was picked up a small number of times. The chain has TRBV5-1 and TRBJ2-3; D is uncertain. The germline V and J ends were trimmed by 2 bases and 6 bases, with 16 bases remaining between them. The germline gives CDR1 SGHRS, CDR2 YFSETQ. The CDR3 is made up of 15 amino acids. The CDR3 reads CASSLVEARQDTQYF. The CDR3 region has the DNA TGCGCCAGCAGCTTAGTAGAGGCACGCCAGGATACGCAGTATTTT.